Listed below are T cell receptor beta chains from one sample, sequenced in a study of shared clonotypes between healthy human individuals. The data were produced by immunoSEQ multiplex PCR, yet TCRdb's version contains in-frame clones alone and is incomplete. Here the sample spans 2 million to 2.5 million clones, 90% to 96% being singletons. Sequencing was done on a sample of naive CD4+ T cells sorted from blood. Receptors originate from a man between 18 and 29 years old in good health. CDR3s include the opening cysteine and the closing phenylalanine or tryptophan. D genes are given only for firm matches. The size entry is marked missing in some rows and otherwise reads once, few, many or a size class.

>NA|TRBJ1-3|NA|TRBV5-1
TGCGCCAGCAGCTTGGAGGGACGGAGCTCCGGAAACACCATATATTTT
CASSLEGRSSGNTIYF
>NA|TRBJ2-1|TRBD2|TRBV28
TGTGCCAGCAGTTTATATTCTAGCGGGGGGGCCGGGGAGCAGTTCTTC
CASSLYSSGGAGEQFF
>NA|TRBJ2-7|NA|TRBV5-4
TGTGCCAGCAGCTTGGCGGTCCACCCCAAGCAGTACTTC
CASSLAVHPKQYF
>NA|TRBJ2-7|NA|TRBV30
TGTGCCTGGAGTGTAGGAGGTTCCCTCTCCTACGAGCAGTACTTC
CAWSVGGSLSYEQYF
>NA|TRBJ2-3|TRBD2|TRBV10-3
TGTGCCATCAACGAGCGGGAGACAGATACGCAGTATTTT
CAINERETDTQYF
>NA|TRBJ2-3|TRBD2|TRBV10-3
TGTGCCATCAGTGAGTCGCGGGGGACTAGCACAGATACGCAGTATTTT
CAISESRGTSTDTQYF
>NA|TRBJ1-4|TRBD1|TRBV9
TGTGCCAGCAGTCTAGGGGGGACAGGGTACGAACTGTTTTTT
CASSLGGTGYELFF
>once|TRBJ1-1|NA|TRBV6-5
TGTGCCAGCAGTAACTGGGCGGATAACACTGAAGCTTTCTTT
CASSNWADNTEAFF
>NA|TRBJ2-1|TRBD2|TRBV7-2
TGTGCCAGCAGCCCAAGGACTAGCGGGATCGTCTCCTACAATGAGCAGTTCTTC
CASSPRTSGIVSYNEQFF
>NA|TRBJ1-2|NA|TRBV29-1
TGCAGCGTGGGGTGGCAGTCGCCTAACTATGGCTACACCTTC
CSVGWQSPNYGYTF
>NA|TRBJ2-7|TRBD2|TRBV7-2
TGTGCCAGCAGCTTAGCTACGGGAGGGTACGAGCAGTACTTC
CASSLATGGYEQYF
>NA|TRBJ1-2|TRBD1|TRBV11-2
TGTGCCAGCAGCCCGGTTAGGGGACAGTTCTATGGCTACACCTTC
CASSPVRGQFYGYTF
>NA|TRBJ2-7|NA|TRBV7-2
TGTGCCAGCAGCCCAGATTTGCTGGGCAAGAGCTCCTACGAGCAGTACTTC
CASSPDLLGKSSYEQYF
>NA|TRBJ2-5|NA|TRBV11-2
TGTGCCAGCAGCTTAGGTCTGAGTAGAGAGACCCAGTACTTC
CASSLGLSRETQYF
>NA|TRBJ2-7|NA|TRBV5-1
TGCGCCAGCAGATATGCGCCCGGAGATCGCTACGAGCAGTACTTC
CASRYAPGDRYEQYF
>NA|TRBJ1-6|NA|TRBV18
TGTGCCAGCTCTCCCATATCGGGCAGGACCGCATATCTCCTCCACTTT
CASSPISGRTAYLLHF
>once|TRBJ1-2|NA|TRBV30
TGTGCCTGGAGTCGGGGGAACTATGGCTACACCTTC
CAWSRGNYGYTF
>NA|TRBJ1-5|NA|TRBV6-6
TGTGCCAGCAGTGGATTTAATCAGCCCCAGCATTTT
CASSGFNQPQHF
>NA|TRBJ1-1|TRBD1|TRBV14
TGTGCCAGCAGCCCGATGGACAGGGGAACAACTGAAGCTTTCTTT
CASSPMDRGTTEAFF
>NA|TRBJ1-2|TRBD1|TRBV28
TGTGCCAGCAGGACGACAGGGATAGGAGGCTACACCTTC
CASRTTGIGGYTF
>NA|TRBJ1-1|TRBD1|TRBV6-5
TGTGCCGTACAGGGGCGGAGGAACACTGAAGCTTTCTTT
CAVQGRRNTEAFF
>NA|TRBJ2-3|NA|TRBV10-2
TGCGCCAGCAGGGAGGGGGTCTGGGATACGCAGTATTTT
CASREGVWDTQYF
>NA|TRBJ2-1|NA|TRBV19
TGTGCCAGTAGTACAGGGGGAGGGCCTTTTAGTGAGCAGTTCTTC
CASSTGGGPFSEQFF
>once|TRBJ2-5|TRBD2|TRBV5-5
TGTGCCAGCAGCTTGGTCCCCTCTAGCGGGAGTGAGACCCAGTACTTC
CASSLVPSSGSETQYF
>NA|TRBJ2-7|TRBD2|TRBV18
TGTGCCAGCTCACTTGCCCCCGGGACTAGCGGCTACGAGCAGTACTTC
CASSLAPGTSGYEQYF
>NA|TRBJ2-7|TRBD1|TRBV5-4
TGTGCCAGCAGGACGGGACAGGAACGTCGCGAGCAGTACTTC
CASRTGQERREQYF
>NA|TRBJ1-2|NA|TRBV25-1
TGTGCCAGCAGTGAACCCGGGGGGGGCACCTATGGCTACACCTTC
CASSEPGGGTYGYTF
>NA|TRBJ1-1|NA|TRBV2
TGTGCCAGCAGGGAGACAGAGACTGAAGCTTTCTTT
CASRETETEAFF
>NA|TRBJ2-5|NA|TRBV5-1
TGCGCCAGCAGCTTGGACCCCCCCGAGACCCAGTACTTC
CASSLDPPETQYF
>NA|TRBJ1-1|NA|TRBV11-2
TGTGCCAGCAGCTTCCGGGGGGGTGGCGGCACTGAAGCTTTCTTT
CASSFRGGGGTEAFF
>once|TRBJ2-3|NA|TRBV4-1
TGCGCCAGCAGCCAAGGGTTTTGGACAGATACGCAGTATTTT
CASSQGFWTDTQYF
>NA|TRBJ2-7|NA|TRBV15
TGTGCCACCAGCAGAGATCACAGCGCCTACGAGCAGTACTTC
CATSRDHSAYEQYF
>NA|TRBJ1-1|NA|TRBV19
TGTGCCAGTAACGAACGGGGGAACGCTGAAGCTTTCTTT
CASNERGNAEAFF
>NA|TRBJ2-6|NA|TRBV6-1
TGTGCCAGCAGTGTGGCTGCTGCCGCCAACGTCCTGACTTTC
CASSVAAAANVLTF
>NA|TRBJ2-2|TRBD1|TRBV5-1
TGCGCCAGCAGACCGGGACAGGGGACAACCGGGGAGCTGTTTTTT
CASRPGQGTTGELFF
>NA|TRBJ1-5|TRBD1|TRBV6-1
TGTGCCAGCTCAGGGGGAAGTGGTGGCAATCAGCCCCAGCATTTT
CASSGGSGGNQPQHF
>NA|TRBJ1-2|TRBD1|TRBV7-8
TGTGCCAGCAGCTTGGGGACAGGGTCCAACTATGGCTACACCTTC
CASSLGTGSNYGYTF
>NA|TRBJ2-4|TRBD1|TRBV27
TGTGCCAGCAGTTTCAATAATCAGACAGGGCTAAGGGTTTTTGGCATTCAGTACTTC
CASSFNNQTGLRVFGIQYF
>NA|TRBJ2-7|TRBD1|TRBV18
TGTGCCAGCTCTCAGGACAGGGCCTACGAGCAGTACTTC
CASSQDRAYEQYF
>NA|TRBJ1-3|NA|TRBV14
TGTGCCAGCAGCCAAGTTACAGGGAAGGCTACTAGAGGAAACACCATATATTTT
CASSQVTGKATRGNTIYF
>once|TRBJ2-7|NA|TRBV6-5
TGTGCCAGCAGTTACACTCTGGCGGGGCCCTACGAGCAGTACTTC
CASSYTLAGPYEQYF
>NA|TRBJ1-4|NA|TRBV19
TGTGCCAGTAGTGGGTTCCGGGACCTGTTTTTT
CASSGFRDLFF
>NA|TRBJ2-2|NA|TRBV7-3
TGTGCCAGCAGCTTGAGACCTTACATGAACACCGGGGAGCTGTTTTTT
CASSLRPYMNTGELFF
>NA|TRBJ2-2|NA|TRBV5-1
TGCGCCAGCAGCTTGCTTCAGGGAAACACCGGGGAGCTGTTTTTT
CASSLLQGNTGELFF
>NA|TRBJ1-1|NA|TRBV6-1
TGTGCCAGCATAAGAATTTTGAACACTGAAGCTTTCTTT
CASIRILNTEAFF